Below, 30 T cell receptor beta chains from the same sample are listed, as sequenced in a study of CD8+ T cells in alopecia areata. TCR sequencing used cDNA made by reverse transcription of extracted RNA. Libraries were prepared by immunoSEQ multiplex PCR; TCRdb keeps only in-frame clonotypes and omits some of them. The sample has approximately 150,000 clones, approximately 45% seen once. Sequences were obtained from CD4+ T cells sorted from blood. These receptor sequences come from a human donor with alopecia areata.

This clone turned up a few times. This chain uses TRBV15 with TRBJ1-1; D is uncertain. Germline lookup yields CDR1 LNHNV and CDR2 YYDKDF (reference sequence). The CDR3 contains 15 residues. With 5 bases removed from V and 4 bases from J, the gap between germline ends came to 17 bases. The CDR3: CATSGWSAGSTEAFF. The CDR3 coding sequence is TGTGCCACCAGCGGTTGGTCCGCAGGAAGCACTGAAGCTTTCTTT.

This chain uses TRBV27 with TRBJ2-7, with D perhaps matching TRBD1 or TRBD2 (5 bases each). V was pared by 5 bases and J by 3 bases, with 11 bases between. Germline loops: CDR1 MNHEY, CDR2 SMNVEV (reference sequence). The CDR3 consists of 13 residues. DNA of the CDR3: TGTGCCAGCAGTGATACAGGACTCTACGAGCAGTACTTC. It specifies CASSDTGLYEQYF.

The rearrangement links TRBV29-1 to TRBJ2-3; no clear D. CDR3 length: 13 residues. Deletions cut 4 bases from V and 1 base from J, with 9 bases between. The germline V gene has CDR1 SQVTM and CDR2 ANQGSEA. The CDR3 bases are TGCAGCGTTGTAGAGTCTCGCACAGATACGCAGTATTTT. It yields the protein CSVVESRTDTQYF.

The chain couples TRBV29-1 to TRBJ2-2; possible D gene TRBD1, 5 bases. CDR1 and CDR2 (germline): SQVTM, ANQGSEA. Trimming removed 6 bases at V and 8 bases at J, with 10 bases between. The length of the CDR3 is 11 residues. The CDR3 coding sequence is TGCAGCGTGGGGCTTGGAGGGGAGCTGTTTTTT. It yields the protein CSVGLGGELFF.

This clone has ten or more counts. Different DNA sequences within this sample yield the same CDR3. The CDR3 spells CASSLGGGYNEQFF. The CDR3 DNA reads as TGTGCCAGCAGCTTAGGCGGGGGGTACAATGAGCAGTTCTTC. This chain joins TRBV7-3 and TRBJ2-1, with 8 bases that match TRBD2. Per the germline V gene, CDR1 is SGHTA and CDR2 is FQGTGA. This CDR3 has 14 amino acids. V lost 2 bases, J lost 4 bases, and 1 base stayed unmatched.

This clone was counted only a few times. This chain links TRBV7-9 with TRBJ1-2, with a tentative D call TRBD1 (6 bases). The CDR3 spans 12 residues. V lost 11 bases and J 2 bases, leaving 12 bases between the germline ends. In germline, CDR1 is SEHNR, CDR2 FQNEAQ (reference sequence). CDR3 region: CAGEDSNYGYTF. DNA of the CDR3: TGTGCCGGCGAGGACAGCAACTATGGCTACACCTTC.

This clone was seen more than once but under ten times. The V gene is TRBV4-1, the J gene TRBJ1-4; D is uncertain. V gave up 4 bases and J gave up 7 bases, with 10 bases separating them. CDR3 length: 13 residues. CDR1 is MGHRA and CDR2 is YSYEKL in the germline V gene. The chain's CDR3 is CASSLEFTEKLFF. The CDR3 region has the DNA TGCGCCAGCAGCCTCGAATTCACTGAAAAACTGTTTTTT.

This clone was seen a single time. V is TRBV7-9 and J is TRBJ2-5; no clear D. This CDR3 has 12 amino acids. V gave up 1 base and J gave up 5 bases, with 5 bases separating them. Per the germline V gene, CDR1 is SEHNR and CDR2 is FQNEAQ (reference sequence). The CDR3: CASSLGLETQYF. The CDR3, as DNA: TGTGCCAGCAGCTTAGGGTTGGAGACCCAGTACTTC.

The rearrangement uses TRBV7-6 and TRBJ1-1; D is possibly TRBD1 (6 bases). CDR3 length: 15 amino acids. Germline loops: CDR1 SGHVS, CDR2 FNYEAQ. Trimming took 5 bases from V and 2 from J, leaving 15 bases between them. The CDR3 sequence is CASSPAGGPNTEAFF. The CDR3 DNA is TGTGCCAGCAGCCCAGCCGGGGGGCCAAACACTGAAGCTTTCTTT.

The chain is built from TRBV28 and TRBJ1-2; D is perhaps TRBD1 (5 bases). The V and J ends lost 6 bases and 3 bases respectively, with 11 bases between them. Per the germline V gene, CDR1 is MDHEN and CDR2 is SYDVKM. There are 13 residues in the CDR3. The CDR3 reads CASRATADYGYTF. For the CDR3, the DNA is TGTGCCAGCAGGGCGACAGCAGACTATGGCTACACCTTC.

This clone occurred once. V gene TRBV5-1 combines with J gene TRBJ2-3, with 8 bases identical to TRBD1. Germline V lookup: CDR1 SGHRS, CDR2 YFSETQ. The CDR3 has 16 residues. The junction had 8 bases not matched to a gene; V was cut back by 4 bases and J by 1 base. CDR3 DNA: TGCGCCAGCAGCCCAGGCGGACAGGGCCGCACAGATACGCAGTATTTT. Protein product: CASSPGGQGRTDTQYF.

This clone has a handful of counts. The chain recombines TRBV2 with TRBJ1-1; possible D gene TRBD1, 5 bases. V was pared by 5 bases and J by 1 base, with 14 bases between. Per germline, CDR1 SNHLY and CDR2 FYNNEI. CDR3 length equals 15 residues. For the CDR3, the DNA is TGTGCCAGCAGTTCTCAAGGACAACAGAACACTGAAGCTTTCTTT. Its translation: CASSSQGQQNTEAFF.

Concerning this clone: Given the absence of the conserved phenylalanine or tryptophan at the CDR3 end, a read error is likely. No DNA is shown, since the ends of the CDR3 on it are uncertain; the CDR3 is the one TCRdb lists. The genes are TRBV2 and TRBJ2-4; TRBD1, the table's D call, was not compared with the DNA. Germline assignment: CDR1 SNHLY and CDR2 FYNNEI. The CDR3 length equals 12 residues, ends included. The CDR3 sequence: CASSEVVSGCNL.

The chain recombines TRBV11-2 with TRBJ2-5, with D unclear. V gave up 3 bases and J gave up 1 base, with 18 bases separating them. The CDR3 is 17 residues long. Germline V gene sequence: CDR1 SGHAT, CDR2 FQNNGV. The CDR3 bases are TGTGCCAGCAGCTTTGGACCGGCACCGAGAGGCCAAGAGACCCAGTACTTC. Translation: CASSFGPAPRGQETQYF.

V usage is TRBV14 and J usage is TRBJ1-2; TRBD1 agrees at 8 bases. Trimming cost V 4 bases and J 4 bases; bases outside gene matches: 5. In germline, CDR1 is SGHDN, CDR2 FVKESK. The CDR3 has 14 residues. CDR3 DNA: TGTGCCAGCAGCCCTCCTGGACAGGGCTATGGCTACACCTTC. As protein: CASSPPGQGYGYTF.

The V call is TRBV29-1, the J call TRBJ1-3; possible D gene TRBD1, 5 bases. V was clipped by 7 bases and J by 4 bases, with 14 bases between them. The CDR3 loop spans 13 amino acids. CDR1 and CDR2 from the germline V gene are SQVTM and ANQGSEA. The CDR3 reads CSAQRQKGNTIYF. The CDR3 nucleotides read TGCAGCGCCCAACGACAGAAAGGAAACACCATATATTTT.

In the case of this clone: At the DNA level, this CDR3 is encoded by other sequences in the same sample as well. The J gene is TRBJ2-5, the V gene TRBV5-1; D unresolved. V lost 5 bases to trimming and J lost 2 bases, with 4 bases between them. The germline V gene encodes CDR1 SGHRS and CDR2 YFSETQ. CDR3 length equals 11 residues. The CDR3 here is CASSRQETQYF. CDR3 nucleotides: TGCGCCAGCAGTCGTCAAGAGACCCAGTACTTC.

The chain has TRBV7-2 and TRBJ1-2; no definite D call. This CDR3 comprises 14 residues. V lost 4 bases, J lost 8 bases, and 17 bases lay in between. Germline V gene data show CDR1 as SGHTA and CDR2 as FQGNSA. The CDR3: CASSSYFSTEGYTF. The CDR3 nucleotides read TGTGCCAGCAGCTCCTATTTTTCGACGGAGGGCTACACCTTC.

This clone was seen a few times. The chain recombines TRBV18 with TRBJ1-2, with TRBD1 matching over 7 bases. Germline V gene sequence: CDR1 KGHSH, CDR2 LQKENI. The V and J ends lost 3 bases and 4 bases, in that order; junction bases with no gene match: 5. The CDR3 spans 14 residues. The CDR3 region is CASSPEGQAYGYTF. In nucleotides, the CDR3 is TGTGCCAGCTCACCTGAAGGACAGGCCTATGGCTACACCTTC.

This chain links TRBV27 with TRBJ2-5; TRBD1 or TRBD2 may be the D gene (5 bases each). The CDR3 runs to 15 residues. The V gene's germline CDR1 is MNHEY and CDR2 SMNVEV (reference sequence). Trimming took off 4 bases at V and 5 bases at J, with 17 bases between the two ends. The DNA for the CDR3 is TGTGCCAGCAGTTACGGGGCGGGCATATGGGAGACCCAGTACTTC. Its translation is CASSYGAGIWETQYF.

The sample holds a few counts of this clone. At the DNA level, this CDR3 is encoded by other sequences in the same sample as well. The chain combines TRBV29-1 with TRBJ2-7; D is ambiguous. Trimming left V 3 bases short and J 2 bases short, with 5 bases between. CDR1 and CDR2 (germline): SQVTM, ANQGSEA. The CDR3 length is 11 residues. CDR3 region: CSVDGAYEQYF. The DNA of the CDR3 is TGCAGCGTTGATGGGGCCTACGAGCAGTACTTC.

In this sample, this clone turned up a few times. The DNA of the CDR3 is TGTGCCAGCACTCAAACGTCGGGATCCCAGTACTTC. It translates to CASTQTSGSQYF. V gene TRBV13 combines with J gene TRBJ2-5, with a possible D match to TRBD2 (5 bases). V was pared by 7 bases and J by 9 bases, with 15 bases between. Germline V CDR1 and CDR2: PRHDT, FYEKMQ (reference sequence). CDR3 size: 12 residues.

This clone has a handful of counts. This chain links TRBV10-3 with TRBJ2-7; TRBD1 matches at 8 bases. V lost 6 bases, J lost 5 bases, and 0 bases stayed unmatched. This CDR3 has 11 amino acids. The germline CDR1 and CDR2 sequences are ENHRY and SYGVKD. CDR3 in amino acids: CAIRTGDEQYF. The CDR3 nucleotides read TGTGCCATCAGGACAGGGGACGAGCAGTACTTC.

The genes are TRBV28 and TRBJ1-2, with TRBD1 matching over 8 bases. The J segment lost 0 bases and the V segment lost 4 bases, leaving 4 bases of the junction unmatched. This CDR3 is built from 15 residues. CDR1 and CDR2 (germline): MDHEN, SYDVKM. CDR3 nucleotides: TGTGCCAGCAGTTCGACAGGGGTTTCTAACTATGGCTACACCTTC. Translating gives CASSSTGVSNYGYTF.

V usage is TRBV5-6 and J usage is TRBJ2-3; D call uncertain. CDR1 and CDR2 (germline): SGHDT, YYEEEE. The CDR3 is 12 amino acids. Trimming shortened V by 1 base and J by 6 bases, and 6 bases separated the two germline ends. The CDR3 sequence: CASSLPLDTQYF. DNA of the CDR3: TGTGCCAGCAGCTTGCCTCTGGATACGCAGTATTTT.

The rearrangement links TRBV29-1 to TRBJ2-3; 9 bases line up with TRBD1. The CDR3 sequence is 17 residues long. V gave up 7 bases and J gave up 2 bases; unmatched junction bases: 16. Germline CDR1 SQVTM, CDR2 ANQGSEA. CDR3 region: CSGCLRGTGTITDTQYF. The CDR3 DNA sequence: TGCAGCGGGTGCCTGCGGGGGACAGGGACCATCACAGATACGCAGTATTTT.

This rearrangement joins TRBV5-1 to TRBJ2-3, with 7 nucleotides matching TRBD1. The V gene end was trimmed by 0 bases and the J gene end by 1 base; junction bases not matched to a gene: 11. This CDR3 is built from 18 residues. Germline V gene lookup returns CDR1 SGHRS and CDR2 YFSETQ. CDR3 coding DNA: TGCGCCAGCAGCTTGGACCCTACAGGGGATTACGGCACAGATACGCAGTATTTT. Translated: CASSLDPTGDYGTDTQYF.

This clone was detected a few times. The rearrangement joins TRBV6-5 to TRBJ2-7; D is ambiguous. V was cut by 2 bases and J by 5 bases, with 4 bases left in between. Germline CDR1 reads MNHEY; CDR2 reads SVGAGI. The CDR3 spans 11 residues. The CDR3: CASSYLDEQYF. Written as DNA, the CDR3 is TGTGCCAGCAGTTACCTGGACGAGCAGTACTTC.

The table lists this clone with a few counts. This sequence joins TRBV29-1 and TRBJ2-4; D is unclear. Germline V gene lookup returns CDR1 SQVTM and CDR2 ANQGSEA. Trimming stripped 4 bases from V and 1 base from J, with 11 bases between. CDR3 size: 14 residues. CDR3 DNA sequence: TGCAGCGTTGTGGGTAGGGTGGCCAAAAACATTCAGTACTTC. Protein: CSVVGRVAKNIQYF.

The J gene is TRBJ1-1, the V gene TRBV29-1, with a possible D match to TRBD1 (5 bases). Trimming stripped 7 bases from V and 0 bases from J, with 18 bases between. The CDR3 totals 15 residues. CDR1 is SQVTM and CDR2 is ANQGSEA in the germline V gene. CDR3 residues: CSARGQGSLNTEAFF. The CDR3 DNA reads as TGCAGCGCCCGCGGACAAGGCAGCTTGAACACTGAAGCTTTCTTT.